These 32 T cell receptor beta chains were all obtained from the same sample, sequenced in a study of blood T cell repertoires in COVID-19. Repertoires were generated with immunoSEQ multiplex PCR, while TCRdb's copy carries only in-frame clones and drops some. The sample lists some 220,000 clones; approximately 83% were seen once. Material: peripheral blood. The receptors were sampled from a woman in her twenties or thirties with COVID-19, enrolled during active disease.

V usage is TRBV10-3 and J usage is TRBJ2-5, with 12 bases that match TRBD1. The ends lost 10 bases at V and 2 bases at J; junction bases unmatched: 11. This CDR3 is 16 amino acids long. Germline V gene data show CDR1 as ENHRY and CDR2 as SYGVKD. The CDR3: CATTFGTGGKQETQYF. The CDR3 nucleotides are TGTGCCACGACCTTCGGGACAGGGGGCAAACAAGAGACCCAGTACTTC.

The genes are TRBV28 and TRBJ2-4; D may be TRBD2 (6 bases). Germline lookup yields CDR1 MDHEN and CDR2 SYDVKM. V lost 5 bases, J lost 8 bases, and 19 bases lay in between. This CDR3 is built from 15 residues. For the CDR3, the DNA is TGTGCCAGCAGTCCCGGGGGAGAATTATTGGACATTCAGTACTTC. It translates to CASSPGGELLDIQYF.

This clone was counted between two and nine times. The CDR3 DNA reads as TGTGCCAGCAGCTCAATGACAGGGGGCCGAGGCTACACCTTC. Its protein product is CASSSMTGGRGYTF. The chain is built from TRBV7-2 and TRBJ1-2, with TRBD1 identical over 10 bases. V shed 4 bases, J shed 8 bases, and the junction held 7 bases outside the gene matches. Germline assignment: CDR1 SGHTA and CDR2 FQGNSA. The CDR3 extends over 14 amino acids.

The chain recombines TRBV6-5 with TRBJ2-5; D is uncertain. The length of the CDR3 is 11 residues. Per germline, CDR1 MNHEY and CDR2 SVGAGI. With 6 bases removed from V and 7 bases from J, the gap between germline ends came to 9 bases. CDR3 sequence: CASSFPRTQYF. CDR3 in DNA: TGTGCCAGCAGCTTCCCCCGGACCCAGTACTTC.

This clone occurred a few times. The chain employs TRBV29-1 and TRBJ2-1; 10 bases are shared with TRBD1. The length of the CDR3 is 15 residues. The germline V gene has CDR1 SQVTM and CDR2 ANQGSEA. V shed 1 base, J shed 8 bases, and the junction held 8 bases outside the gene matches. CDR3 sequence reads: CSVEGTGGRYYEQFF. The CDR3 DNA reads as TGCAGCGTTGAAGGGACAGGGGGTCGTTACTATGAGCAGTTCTTC.

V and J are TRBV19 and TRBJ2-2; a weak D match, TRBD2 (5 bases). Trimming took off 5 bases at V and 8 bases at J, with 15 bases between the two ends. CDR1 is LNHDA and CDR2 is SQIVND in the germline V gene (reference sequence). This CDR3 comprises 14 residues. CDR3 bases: TGTGCCAGTAGTCTCCTCCCGGAGGTTGGGGAGCTGTTTTTT. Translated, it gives CASSLLPEVGELFF.

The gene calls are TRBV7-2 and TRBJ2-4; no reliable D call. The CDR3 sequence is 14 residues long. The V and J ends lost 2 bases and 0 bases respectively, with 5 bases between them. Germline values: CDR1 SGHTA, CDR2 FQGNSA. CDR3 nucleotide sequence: TGTGCCAGCAGCTTAATCCTAGCCAAAAACATTCAGTACTTC. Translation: CASSLILAKNIQYF.

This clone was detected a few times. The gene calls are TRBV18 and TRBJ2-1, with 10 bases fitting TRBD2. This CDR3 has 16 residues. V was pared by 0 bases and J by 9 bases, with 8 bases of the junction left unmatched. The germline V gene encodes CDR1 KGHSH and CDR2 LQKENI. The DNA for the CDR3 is TGTGCCAGCTCACCACCGTCTAGCGGGAGACACACTGAGCAGTTCTTC. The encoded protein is CASSPPSSGRHTEQFF.

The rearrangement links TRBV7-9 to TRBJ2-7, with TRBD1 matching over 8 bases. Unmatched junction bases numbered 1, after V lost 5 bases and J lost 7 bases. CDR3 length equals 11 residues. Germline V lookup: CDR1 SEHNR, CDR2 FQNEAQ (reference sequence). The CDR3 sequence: CASSRQGEQYF. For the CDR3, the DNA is TGTGCCAGCAGCCGACAGGGGGAGCAGTACTTC.

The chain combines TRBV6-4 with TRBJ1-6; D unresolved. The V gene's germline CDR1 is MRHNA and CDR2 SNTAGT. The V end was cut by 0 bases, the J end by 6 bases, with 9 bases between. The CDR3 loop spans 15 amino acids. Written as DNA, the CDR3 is TGTGCCAGCAGTGACTCCGAGGGTACTAATTCACCCCTCCACTTT. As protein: CASSDSEGTNSPLHF.

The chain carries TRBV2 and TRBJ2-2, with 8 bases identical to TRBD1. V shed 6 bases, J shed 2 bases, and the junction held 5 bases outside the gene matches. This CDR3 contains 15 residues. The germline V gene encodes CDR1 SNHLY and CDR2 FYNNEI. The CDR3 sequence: CASSDGQGNTGELFF. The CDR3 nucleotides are TGTGCCAGCAGCGACGGACAGGGTAACACCGGGGAGCTGTTTTTT.

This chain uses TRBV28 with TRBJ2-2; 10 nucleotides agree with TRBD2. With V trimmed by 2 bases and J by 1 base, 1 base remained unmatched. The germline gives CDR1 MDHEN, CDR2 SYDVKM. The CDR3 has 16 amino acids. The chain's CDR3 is CASSLRTSGNTGELFF. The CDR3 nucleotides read TGTGCCAGCAGTTTAAGGACTAGCGGGAACACCGGGGAGCTGTTTTTT.

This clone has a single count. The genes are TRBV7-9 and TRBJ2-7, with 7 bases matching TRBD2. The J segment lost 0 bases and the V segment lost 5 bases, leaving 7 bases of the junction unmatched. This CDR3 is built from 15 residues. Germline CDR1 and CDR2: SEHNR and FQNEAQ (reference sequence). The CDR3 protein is CASSATSMSSYEQYF. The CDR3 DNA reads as TGTGCCAGCAGCGCGACTAGCATGAGCTCCTACGAGCAGTACTTC.

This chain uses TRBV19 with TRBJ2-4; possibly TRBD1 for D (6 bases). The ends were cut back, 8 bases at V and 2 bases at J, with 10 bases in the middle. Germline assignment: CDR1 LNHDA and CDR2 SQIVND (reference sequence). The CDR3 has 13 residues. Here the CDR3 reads CASQQGTKNIQYF. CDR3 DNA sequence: TGTGCCAGTCAACAGGGCACCAAAAACATTCAGTACTTC.

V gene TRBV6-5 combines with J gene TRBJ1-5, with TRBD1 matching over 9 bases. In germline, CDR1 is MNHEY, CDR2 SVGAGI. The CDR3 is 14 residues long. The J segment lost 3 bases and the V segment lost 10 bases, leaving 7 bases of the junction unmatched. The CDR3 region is CATPGTGFNQPQHF. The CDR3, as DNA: TGTGCCACTCCCGGGACAGGGTTCAATCAGCCCCAGCATTTT.

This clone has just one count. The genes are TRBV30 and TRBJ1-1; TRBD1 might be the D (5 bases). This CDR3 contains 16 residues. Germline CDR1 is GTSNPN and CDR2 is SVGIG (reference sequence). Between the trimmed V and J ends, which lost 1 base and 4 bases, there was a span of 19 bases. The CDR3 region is CAWSGNLKGLGTEAFF. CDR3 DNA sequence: TGTGCCTGGAGTGGAAACTTAAAGGGGTTGGGCACTGAAGCTTTCTTT.

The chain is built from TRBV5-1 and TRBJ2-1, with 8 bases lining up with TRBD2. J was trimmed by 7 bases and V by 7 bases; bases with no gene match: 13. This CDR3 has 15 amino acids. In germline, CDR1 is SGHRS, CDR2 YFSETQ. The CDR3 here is CASGSGLGTPNEQFF. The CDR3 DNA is TGCGCCAGCGGCTCGGGACTAGGAACTCCTAATGAGCAGTTCTTC.

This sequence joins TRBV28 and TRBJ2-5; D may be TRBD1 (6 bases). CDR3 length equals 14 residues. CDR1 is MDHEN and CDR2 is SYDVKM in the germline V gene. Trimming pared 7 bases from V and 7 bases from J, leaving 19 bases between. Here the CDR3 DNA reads TGTGCCAGCAACCCAGTAGCTGTAGGGGGGACCCAGTACTTC. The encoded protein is CASNPVAVGGTQYF.

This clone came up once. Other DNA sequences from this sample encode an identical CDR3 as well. CDR3 residues: CASSQDVAGGTDTQYF. For the CDR3, the DNA is TGCGCCAGCAGCCAAGACGTTGCGGGCGGAACAGATACGCAGTATTTT. V gene TRBV4-3 combines with J gene TRBJ2-3; maybe TRBD2 (5 bases). The germline V gene encodes CDR1 LGHNA and CDR2 YSLEER. V lost 0 bases and J lost 3, with 13 bases in between. The CDR3 is 16 amino acids.

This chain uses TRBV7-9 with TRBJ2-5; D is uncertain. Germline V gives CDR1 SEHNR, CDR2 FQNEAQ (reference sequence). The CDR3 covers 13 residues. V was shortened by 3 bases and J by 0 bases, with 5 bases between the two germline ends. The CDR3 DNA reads TGTGCCAGCAGCTTGTCTGACCAAGAGACCCAGTACTTC. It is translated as CASSLSDQETQYF.

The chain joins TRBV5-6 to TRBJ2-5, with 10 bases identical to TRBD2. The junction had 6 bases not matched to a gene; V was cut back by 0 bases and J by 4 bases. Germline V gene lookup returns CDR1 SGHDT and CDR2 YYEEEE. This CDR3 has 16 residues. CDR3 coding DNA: TGTGCCAGCAGCTTGGTTCTAGCGGGGGCAGCAGAGACCCAGTACTTC. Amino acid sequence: CASSLVLAGAAETQYF. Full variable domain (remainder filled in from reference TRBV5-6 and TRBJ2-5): DAGVTQSPTHLIKTRGQQVTLRCSPKSGHDTVSWYQQALGQGPQFIFQYYEEEERQRGNFPDRFSGHQFPNYSSELNVNALLLGDSALYLCASSLVLAGAAETQYFGPGTRLLVL.

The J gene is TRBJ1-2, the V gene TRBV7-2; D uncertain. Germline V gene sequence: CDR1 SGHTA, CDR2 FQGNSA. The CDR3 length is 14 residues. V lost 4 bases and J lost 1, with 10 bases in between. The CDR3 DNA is TGTGCCAGCAGCTCCTCTCCGGGTAACTATGGCTACACCTTC. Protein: CASSSSPGNYGYTF.

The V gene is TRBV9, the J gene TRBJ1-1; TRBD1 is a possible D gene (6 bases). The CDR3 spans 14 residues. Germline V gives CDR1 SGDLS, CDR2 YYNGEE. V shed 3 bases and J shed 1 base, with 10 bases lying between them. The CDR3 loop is CASSGTVTNTEAFF. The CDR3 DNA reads TGTGCCAGCAGCGGGACAGTGACGAACACTGAAGCTTTCTTT.

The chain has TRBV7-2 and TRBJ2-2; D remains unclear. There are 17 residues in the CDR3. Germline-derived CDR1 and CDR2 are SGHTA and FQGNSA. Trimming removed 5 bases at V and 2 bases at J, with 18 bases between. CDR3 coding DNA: TGTGCCAGCAGCAGCAATTCGGCAGGATTAAACACCGGGGAGCTGTTTTTT. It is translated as CASSSNSAGLNTGELFF.

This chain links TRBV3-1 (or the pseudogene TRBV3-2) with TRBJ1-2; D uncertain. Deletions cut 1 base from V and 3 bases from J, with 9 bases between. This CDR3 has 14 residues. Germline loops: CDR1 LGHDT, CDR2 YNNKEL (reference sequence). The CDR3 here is CASSQVGRYYGYTF. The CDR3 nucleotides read TGTGCCAGCAGCCAAGTGGGCAGGTACTATGGCTACACCTTC.

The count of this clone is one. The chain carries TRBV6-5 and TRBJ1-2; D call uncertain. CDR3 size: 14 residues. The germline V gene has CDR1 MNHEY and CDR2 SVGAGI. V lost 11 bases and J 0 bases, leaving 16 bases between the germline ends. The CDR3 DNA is TGTGCCTCCCCTGGGCAGACCTCTAACTATGGCTACACCTTC. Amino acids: CASPGQTSNYGYTF.

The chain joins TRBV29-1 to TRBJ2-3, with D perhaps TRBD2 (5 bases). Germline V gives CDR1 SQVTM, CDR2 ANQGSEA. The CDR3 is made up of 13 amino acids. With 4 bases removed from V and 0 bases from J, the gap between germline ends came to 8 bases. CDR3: CSVVSASTDTQYF. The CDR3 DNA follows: TGCAGCGTTGTTAGCGCTAGCACAGATACGCAGTATTTT.

The DNA for the CDR3 is TGTGCCAGCACCGTTAGGTCCGGGACTAGCGGACTCAATGAGCAGTTCTTC. Translating gives CASTVRSGTSGLNEQFF. V gene TRBV2 combines with J gene TRBJ2-1; TRBD2 matches at 11 bases. Trimming cost V 7 bases and J 6 bases; bases outside gene matches: 14. The germline V gene has CDR1 SNHLY and CDR2 FYNNEI. This CDR3 spans 17 amino acids. Full variable domain (remainder filled in from reference TRBV2 and TRBJ2-1): EPEVTQTPSHQVTQMGQEVILRCVPISNHLYFYWYRQILGQKVEFLVSFYNNEISEKSEIFDDQFSVERPDGSNFTLKIRSTKLEDSAMYFCASTVRSGTSGLNEQFFGPGTRLTVL.

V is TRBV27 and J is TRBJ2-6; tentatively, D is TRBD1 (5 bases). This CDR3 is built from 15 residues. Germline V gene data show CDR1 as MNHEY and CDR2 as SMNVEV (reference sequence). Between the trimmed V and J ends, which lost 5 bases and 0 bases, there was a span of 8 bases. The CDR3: CASSDSFSGANVLTF. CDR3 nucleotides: TGTGCCAGCAGTGACAGCTTCTCTGGGGCCAACGTCCTGACTTTC.

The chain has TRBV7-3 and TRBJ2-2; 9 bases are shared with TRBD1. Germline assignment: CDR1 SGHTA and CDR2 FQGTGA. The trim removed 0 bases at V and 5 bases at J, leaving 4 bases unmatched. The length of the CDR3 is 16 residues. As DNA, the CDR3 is TGTGCCAGCAGCTTAACGCGGGGGACAGGGACCGGGGAGCTGTTTTTT. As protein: CASSLTRGTGTGELFF.

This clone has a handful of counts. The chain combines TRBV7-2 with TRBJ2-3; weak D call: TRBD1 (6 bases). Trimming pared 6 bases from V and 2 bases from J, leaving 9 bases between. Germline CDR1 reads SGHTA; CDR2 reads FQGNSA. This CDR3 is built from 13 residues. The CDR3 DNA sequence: TGTGCCAGCAGGAGGGGGACCACAGATACGCAGTATTTT. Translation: CASRRGTTDTQYF.

The CDR3: CSALQGTAKNIQYF. DNA of the CDR3: TGCAGCGCGTTACAGGGGACGGCCAAAAACATTCAGTACTTC. The chain carries TRBV29-1 and TRBJ2-4; 7 bases map to TRBD1. The germline V gene encodes CDR1 SQVTM and CDR2 ANQGSEA. The CDR3 runs 14 residues. J was trimmed by 1 base and V by 7 bases; bases with no gene match: 7.